This T cell receptor (beta chain) was identified during a study of T cells in Graves' hyperthyroidism and ophthalmopathy. Findings and limits, study-wide: Most clonotypes that expanded in the thyroid above 0.001 also showed up in blood.

This CDR3 contains 17 residues. V lost 4 bases to trimming and J lost 5 bases; unmatched junction nucleotides: 11. Germline-derived CDR1 and CDR2 are LGHDT and YNNKEL (reference sequence). This clonotype was seen repeatedly, ten times or more. The target antigen is unknown. Graves' hyperthyroidism without ophthalmopathy progression within 18 months was termed stable. RNA transcripts yielded amplified TCR beta CDR3 regions. During a first-round RT-PCR of the TCR CDR3, the HTBI primer set was used. MiXCR was run by TCRdb on the multiplex PCR reads, yielding one entry per CDR3 protein. The profile shows hundreds of thousands of distinct CDR3 sequences, over 15% of them singletons.

Source material: blood. The chain couples TRBV3-1 to TRBJ2-5; 12 positions match TRBD2. This TCR came from a woman aged 18-29 years with Graves' hyperthyroidism. The CDR3 is CASSPEGLAGGPETQYF. CDR3 sequence (DNA): TGTGCCAGCAGCCCAGAAGGGCTAGCGGGGGGGCCGGAGACCCAGTACTTC.